This is a list of T cell receptor beta chains from one sample in a study of blood T cell repertoires in COVID-19. Here immunoSEQ multiplex PCR was the method, and the copy in TCRdb shows in-frame clones only, minus some. Of 140,000 or so clones listed, around nine tenths were seen once; the top ten hold around 8.6%. What was sequenced was peripheral blood. The receptors were gathered from a woman between 45 and 60 years old with active or convalescent COVID-19. CDR3s include the opening cysteine and the closing phenylalanine or tryptophan. A D gene is named only where the DNA matches it firmly. Clone size is not always given. Where it is, it says once, few, many or a class for expanded clones.

J | length | D | V | size | CDR3 | DNA
TRBJ1-2 | 14 | . | TRBV3-1/TRBV3-2 | . | CASSQVGPGVGYTF | TGTGCCAGCAGCCAAGTGGGGCCAGGGGTAGGCTACACCTTC
TRBJ2-1 | 15 | . | TRBV5-5 | . | CASSLRGGQPREQFF | TGTGCCAGCAGCTTGAGGGGCGGACAGCCAAGGGAGCAGTTCTTC
TRBJ2-1 | 16 | . | TRBV5-5 | . | CASSSSRGSSYNEQFF | TGTGCCAGCAGCTCCTCCAGGGGAAGCTCCTACAATGAGCAGTTCTTC
TRBJ2-1 | 15 | . | TRBV29-1 | . | CSVLVPGVSYNEQFF | TGCAGCGTTTTGGTACCGGGGGTTTCCTACAATGAGCAGTTCTTC
TRBJ2-3 | 14 | TRBD2 | TRBV9 | . | CASSVAGGPYTQYF | TGTGCCAGCAGCGTTGCGGGGGGGCCGTATACGCAGTATTTT
TRBJ2-7 | 13 | . | TRBV30 | . | CAWSEGGLYEQYF | TGTGCCTGGAGTGAAGGCGGCCTCTACGAGCAGTACTTC
TRBJ1-1 | 15 | . | TRBV2 | once | CASRKRDGMATEAFF | TGTGCCAGCAGAAAGCGGGACGGGATGGCCACTGAAGCTTTCTTT
TRBJ2-3 | 18 | TRBD2 | TRBV18 | once | CASSEDSGLAGSTDTQYF | TGTGCCAGCTCAGAAGACAGTGGACTAGCGGGGAGCACAGATACGCAGTATTTT
TRBJ1-3 | 15 | . | TRBV30 | few | CAWSATGSSGNTIYF | TGTGCCTGGAGTGCTACAGGATCCTCTGGAAACACCATATATTTT
TRBJ1-1 | 15 | TRBD1 | TRBV5-1 | few | CASSLGPGGLTEAFF | TGCGCCAGCAGCTTGGGTCCAGGGGGTCTCACTGAAGCTTTCTTT
TRBJ2-1 | 16 | . | TRBV19 | . | CASSIDDLAGYNEQFF | TGTGCCAGTAGTATAGATGACCTGGCGGGGTACAATGAGCAGTTCTTC
TRBJ1-5 | 15 | TRBD1 | TRBV6-1 | . | CASSETLGQGKPQHF | TGTGCCAGCAGTGAAACCCTCGGACAGGGAAAGCCCCAGCATTTT
TRBJ2-7 | 13 | . | TRBV19 | . | CASSGQGTYEQYF | TGTGCCAGTAGTGGTCAGGGAACCTACGAGCAGTACTTC
TRBJ1-5 | 15 | TRBD1 | TRBV6-5 | . | CASSYWDRDNQPQHF | TGTGCCAGCAGTTACTGGGACAGGGATAATCAGCCCCAGCATTTT
TRBJ2-5 | 15 | TRBD2 | TRBV15 | . | CATSREVAGRETQYF | TGTGCCACCAGCAGAGAGGTAGCGGGGAGAGAGACCCAGTACTTC
TRBJ2-2 | 12 | . | TRBV5-4 | . | CASSFEVGELFF | TGTGCCAGCAGCTTTGAGGTCGGGGAGCTGTTTTTT
TRBJ1-6 | 13 | . | TRBV4-1 | . | CASRGSMGSPLHF | TGCGCCAGCAGGGGTTCGATGGGCTCACCCCTCCACTTT
TRBJ2-1 | 18 | TRBD2 | TRBV7-9 | . | CASSPGTSGRSLYNEQFF | TGTGCCAGCAGCCCTGGGACTAGCGGGAGGTCTCTGTACAATGAGCAGTTCTTC
TRBJ2-1 | 16 | TRBD2 | TRBV7-3 | few | CASSPAGTSGANEQFF | TGTGCCAGCAGCCCCGCCGGGACTAGCGGTGCCAATGAGCAGTTCTTC
TRBJ2-3 | 15 | TRBD1 | TRBV30 | . | CAWSLTGYTTDTQYF | TGTGCCTGGAGTCTGACAGGGTACACCACAGATACGCAGTATTTT
TRBJ2-7 | 14 | . | TRBV6-5 | . | CASSRLLESHEQYF | TGTGCCAGCAGTCGTCTTCTAGAATCCCACGAGCAGTACTTC
TRBJ1-4 | 16 | . | TRBV28 | . | CASSLLGGSFGEKLFF | TGTGCCAGCAGTTTATTGGGGGGAAGTTTCGGTGAAAAACTGTTTTTT
TRBJ2-1 | 15 | . | TRBV30 | . | CAWNAWGVAYNEQFF | TGTGCCTGGAATGCGTGGGGGGTGGCCTACAATGAGCAGTTCTTC
TRBJ2-2 | 16 | . | TRBV4-1 | . | CASSQEARSNTGELFF | TGCGCCAGCAGCCAAGAGGCCAGATCGAACACCGGGGAGCTGTTTTTT
TRBJ2-6 | 15 | . | TRBV5-5 | . | CASRKDSSGANVLTF | TGTGCCAGCAGGAAAGATAGCTCTGGGGCCAACGTCCTGACTTTC
TRBJ1-1 | 13 | . | TRBV11-2 | once | CASSLAGNTEAFF | TGTGCCAGCAGCTTAGCGGGGAACACTGAAGCTTTCTTT
TRBJ1-1 | 14 | . | TRBV5-1 | . | CASSSRTDNTEAFF | TGCGCCAGCAGCTCCAGGACAGACAACACTGAAGCTTTCTTT
TRBJ1-2 | 13 | TRBD1 | TRBV4-1 | . | CASSRDRVDGYTF | TGCGCCAGCAGCCGGGACAGGGTCGATGGCTACACCTTC
TRBJ2-5 | 15 | TRBD1 | TRBV7-9 | . | CASSPRTGGSETQYF | TGTGCCAGCAGCCCGCGGACAGGGGGCAGTGAGACCCAGTACTTC
TRBJ2-5 | 19 | . | TRBV7-7 | . | CASTSSPLGGGPQQETQYF | TGTGCTAGCACCTCCTCCCCCTTGGGGGGAGGACCACAACAAGAGACCCAGTACTTC
TRBJ2-3 | 15 | TRBD2 | TRBV4-2 | . | CASSQEKTSGDTQYF | TGTGCCAGCAGCCAAGAAAAAACTAGCGGAGATACGCAGTATTTT
TRBJ1-5 | 15 | . | TRBV7-2 | . | CASSLGPPTNQPQHF | TGTGCCAGCAGCTTAGGTCCGCCTACCAATCAGCCCCAGCATTTT
TRBJ2-7 | 14 | TRBD1 | TRBV9 | . | CASSPQGQGYEQYF | TGTGCCAGCAGCCCTCAGGGACAGGGATACGAGCAGTACTTC
TRBJ2-3 | 15 | . | TRBV5-5 | . | CASSLIGGDTDTQYF | TGTGCCAGCAGCTTGATAGGGGGGGACACAGATACGCAGTATTTT
TRBJ1-1 | 15 | . | TRBV10-3 | . | CAISSGVLMNTEAFF | TGTGCCATCAGTTCAGGGGTTTTGATGAACACTGAAGCTTTCTTT
TRBJ2-5 | 15 | TRBD2 | TRBV5-4 | . | CASSLERGVKETQYF | TGTGCCAGCAGCTTGGAGCGGGGGGTCAAAGAGACCCAGTACTTC
TRBJ2-7 | 14 | . | TRBV5-1 | . | CASSLRSPGYEQYF | TGCGCCAGCAGCCTGAGGTCTCCGGGCTACGAGCAGTACTTC
TRBJ2-1 | 16 | TRBD2 | TRBV5-4 | once | CASSLGHTAGNNEQFF | TGTGCCAGCAGCCTGGGGCATACAGCGGGGAACAATGAGCAGTTCTTC
TRBJ2-1 | 15 | . | TRBV7-3 | . | CASSLSGSKYNEQFF | TGTGCCAGCAGCTTAAGCGGTTCAAAATACAATGAGCAGTTCTTC
TRBJ2-1 | 15 | TRBD2 | TRBV7-9 | . | CASSYRGGKYNEQFF | TGTGCCAGCAGCTATCGCGGGGGGAAATACAATGAGCAGTTCTTC
TRBJ2-7 | 18 | TRBD2 | TRBV14 | . | CASSLQVTGTSGRSEQYF | TGTGCCAGCAGCCTGCAGGTGACCGGGACTAGCGGGAGGTCCGAGCAGTACTTC
TRBJ1-2 | 14 | . | TRBV7-8 | . | CASSSTGTSYGYTF | TGTGCCAGCAGCTCGACAGGCACCTCCTATGGCTACACCTTC
TRBJ1-5 | 19 | . | TRBV18 | . | CASSPRQKGAGRYNQPQHF | TGTGCCAGCTCACCACGGCAGAAAGGGGCAGGGAGGTACAATCAGCCCCAGCATTTT
TRBJ1-5 | 15 | TRBD1 | TRBV5-8 | . | CASSLDQGGNQPQHF | TGTGCCAGCAGCTTGGACCAGGGGGGAAATCAGCCCCAGCATTTT
TRBJ1-1 | 17 | TRBD1 | TRBV7-2 | . | CASSNGQGAGRNTEAFF | TGTGCCAGCAGCAACGGACAGGGCGCAGGGAGGAACACTGAAGCTTTCTTT
TRBJ2-1 | 16 | TRBD2 | TRBV4-3 | few | CASSRVAGGDYNEQFF | TGCGCCAGCAGCCGGGTGGCGGGAGGGGACTACAATGAGCAGTTCTTC
TRBJ1-2 | 15 | . | TRBV13 | . | CASSARTVFYYGYTF | TGTGCCAGCAGCGCACGGACAGTTTTTTATTATGGCTACACCTTC
TRBJ1-2 | 14 | TRBD1 | TRBV28 | . | CASSLADRDYGYTF | TGTGCCAGCAGTCTTGCCGACAGGGACTATGGCTACACCTTC
TRBJ1-5 | 13 | . | TRBV10-3 | . | CAITQGSNQPQHF | TGTGCCATCACCCAGGGTAGCAATCAGCCCCAGCATTTT
TRBJ1-2 | 15 | . | TRBV6-6 | . | CASRDWDSSNYGYTF | TGTGCCAGCAGAGACTGGGACTCTTCTAACTATGGCTACACCTTC
TRBJ1-2 | 14 | TRBD1 | TRBV5-4 | . | CASSPGTGSYGYTF | TGTGCCAGCAGCCCGGGGACAGGGAGCTATGGCTACACCTTC
TRBJ2-2 | 16 | TRBD1 | TRBV15 | few | CATSRDSGQGIGELFF | TGTGCCACCAGCAGAGATTCAGGACAGGGTATCGGGGAGCTGTTTTTT
TRBJ2-7 | 13 | TRBD2 | TRBV28 | . | CASTLAGAFEQYF | TGTGCCAGCACATTAGCGGGAGCCTTCGAGCAGTACTTC